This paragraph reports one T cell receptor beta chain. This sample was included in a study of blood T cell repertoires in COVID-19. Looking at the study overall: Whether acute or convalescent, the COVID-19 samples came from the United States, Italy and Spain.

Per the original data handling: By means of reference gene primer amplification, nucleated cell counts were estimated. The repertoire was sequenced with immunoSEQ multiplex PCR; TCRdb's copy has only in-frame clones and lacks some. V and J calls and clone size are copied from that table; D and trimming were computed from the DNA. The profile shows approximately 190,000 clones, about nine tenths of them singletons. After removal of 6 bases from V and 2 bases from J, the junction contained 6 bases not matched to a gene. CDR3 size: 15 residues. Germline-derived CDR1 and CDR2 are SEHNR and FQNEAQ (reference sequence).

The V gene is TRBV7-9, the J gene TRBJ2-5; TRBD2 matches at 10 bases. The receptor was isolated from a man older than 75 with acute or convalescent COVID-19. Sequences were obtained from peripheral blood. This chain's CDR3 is CASRRLAGVQETQYF. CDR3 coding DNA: TGTGCCAGCAGGAGGCTAGCGGGAGTTCAAGAGACCCAGTACTTC.